Below are 8 T cell receptor beta chains sequenced from a single sample in a study of shared clonotypes between healthy human individuals. Sequencing used immunoSEQ multiplex PCR; TCRdb keeps in-frame clones, though not all of them. Of hundreds of thousands of clones in the sample, around 67% were seen once. Material: memory CD4+ T cells sorted from blood. The subset denotes: CD45RA-negative fraction. The source is a woman between 25 and 40 years old in good health.

The rearrangement links TRBV15 to TRBJ1-1; TRBD1 agrees at 8 bases. Germline V lookup: CDR1 LNHNV, CDR2 YYDKDF (reference sequence). The trim removed 5 bases at V and 1 base at J, leaving 3 bases unmatched. CDR3 length equals 14 residues. As DNA, the CDR3 is TGTGCCACCAGCTGGGACAGGCGGAACACTGAAGCTTTCTTT. It is translated as CATSWDRRNTEAFF.

The count of this clone is one. The V gene is TRBV27, the J gene TRBJ2-7, with D possibly TRBD2 on 5 matching bases. V was clipped by 3 bases and J by 0 bases, with 15 bases between them. The CDR3 is 16 amino acids. Germline CDR1 is MNHEY and CDR2 is SMNVEV (reference sequence). The CDR3 nucleotides read TGTGCCAGCAGTTTCCGAGGAGCGGCCAGCTCCTACGAGCAGTACTTC. It specifies CASSFRGAASSYEQYF.

The V gene is TRBV5-1, the J gene TRBJ2-1, with 10 bases matching TRBD2. CDR1 is SGHRS, CDR2 YFSETQ, per germline. The CDR3 extends over 15 amino acids. The V segment lost 2 bases and the J segment 5 bases; nucleotides outside the gene matches: 4. The CDR3 spells CASSFVAGGNNEQFF. The CDR3 nucleotides are TGCGCCAGCAGCTTCGTAGCGGGAGGAAACAATGAGCAGTTCTTC.

This chain joins TRBV28 and TRBJ1-3, with D uncertain. From germline, CDR1 is MDHEN and CDR2 SYDVKM. The CDR3 totals 13 residues. Trimming cost V 5 bases and J 0 bases, with 5 bases left between them. The CDR3 nucleotides are TGTGCCAGCAGTCGCTACTCTGGAAACACCATATATTTT. Translation: CASSRYSGNTIYF.

The chain carries TRBV10-2 and TRBJ2-3, with TRBD2 matching over 13 bases. V shed 6 bases, J shed 1 base, and the junction held 10 bases outside the gene matches. Germline CDR1 is WSHSY and CDR2 is SAAADI. The length of the CDR3 is 18 residues. CDR3 nucleotides: TGCGCCAGCAGGAGAACTAGCGGGAGGGCCGAGGGCACAGATACGCAGTATTTT. Translation: CASRRTSGRAEGTDTQYF.

The rearrangement links TRBV28 to TRBJ1-1; tentative D call: TRBD1 (6 bases). The CDR3 sequence is 12 residues long. Germline CDR1 MDHEN, CDR2 SYDVKM. The ends were cut back, 6 bases at V and 10 bases at J, with 15 bases in the middle. The CDR3 sequence: CASRGGAPRAFF. CDR3 bases: TGTGCCAGCAGGGGGGGGGCCCCAAGAGCTTTCTTT.

This chain joins TRBV27 and TRBJ2-3; possible D gene TRBD2, 5 bases. Germline V gene lookup returns CDR1 MNHEY and CDR2 SMNVEV (reference sequence). The CDR3 sequence is 14 residues long. V was pared by 6 bases and J by 6 bases, with 16 bases between. The CDR3: CASRSHTPGDTQYF. The CDR3 nucleotides read TGTGCCAGCAGGTCGCATACCCCGGGGGATACGCAGTATTTT.

The table lists this clone with a count of one. This sample also contains other DNA sequences that code for the same CDR3. This chain connects TRBV7-9 to TRBJ2-3; D call uncertain. CDR1 is SEHNR and CDR2 is FQNEAQ in the germline V gene (reference sequence). CDR3 length: 12 amino acids. V dropped 4 bases and J dropped 2 bases, with 4 bases sitting between them. In DNA, the CDR3 is TGTGCCAGCAGCTCCAACACAGATACGCAGTATTTT. Its translation is CASSSNTDTQYF. Together with reference TRBV7-9 and TRBJ2-3, the CDR3 gives the full variable domain: DTGVSQNPRHKITKRGQNVTFRCDPISEHNRLYWYRQTLGQGPEFLTYFQNEAQLEKSRLLSDRFSAERPKGSFSTLEIQRTEQGDSAMYLCASSSNTDTQYFGPGTRLTVL.